Shown below are 18 T cell receptor beta chains from a single sample sequenced in a study of T-cell reconstitution after alpha-beta-depleted transplantation in children. Unique molecular identifiers were used in preparing the TCRbeta library. TCRdb reprocessed the PCR reads via MiXCR and lists one record per CDR3 protein. The table shows around 94,000 distinct CDR3 sequences, with 4.5% to 7.5% occurring only once. Here the sequenced sample was PBMCs, mostly from graft donor cells, taken 60 days after TCRalphabeta/CD19-depleted stem cell transplant. These receptors were collected from a female patient aged 2-10 years who had a stem cell transplant for Fanconi anemia, so the T cells may come from the graft donor.

This clonotype was detected many times. The chain uses TRBV12-3 or TRBV12-4 and TRBJ2-2; D remains ambiguous. The CDR3 spans 12 residues. The V and J ends lost 4 bases and 5 bases respectively, with 5 bases between them. The CDR3 nucleotides are TGTGCCAGCAGTTCGTGGACCGGGGAGCTGTTTTTT. Its protein product is CASSSWTGELFF.

This clonotype showed up many times. The chain recombines TRBV27 with TRBJ2-7; TRBD1 matches 9 bases. The CDR3 loop spans 12 amino acids. The V gene end was trimmed by 4 bases and the J gene end by 6 bases; junction bases not matched to a gene: 1. Germline CDR1 and CDR2: MNHEY and SMNVEV (reference sequence). CDR3 DNA sequence: TGTGCCAGCAGTTACAGGGGGCGCGAGCAGTACTTC. As protein: CASSYRGREQYF.

This clonotype was observed a handful of times. V and J are TRBV5-6 and TRBJ2-1; D call uncertain. V shed 4 bases and J shed 3 bases, with 5 bases lying between them. The CDR3 spans 12 residues. In germline, CDR1 is SGHDT, CDR2 YYEEEE. The CDR3 DNA is TGTGCCAGCAGCAAAATCTACAATGAGCAGTTCTTC. This gives the protein CASSKIYNEQFF.

With regard to this clonotype: Because the CDR3 is missing its conserved closing phenylalanine or tryptophan, this is likely a read error. The chain uses TRBV20-1 and TRBJ2-3, with 12 bases lining up with TRBD2. With 5 bases clipped from V and 4 bases from J, the junction kept 10 bases outside the gene matches. CDR1 DFQATT and CDR2 SNEGSKA come from the germline V gene (reference sequence). The CDR3 loop spans 16 amino acids. Here the CDR3 DNA reads TGCAGTGCTCTCAGGACTAGCGGGGAGGGCCCAGATACGCAGTATTAT. Translated: CSALRTSGEGPDTQYY.

This clonotype has at least ten counts. The CDR3 protein is CASSRLGPINTGELFF. The CDR3 nucleotides read TGTGCCAGCAGCCGACTGGGTCCTATAAACACCGGGGAGCTGTTTTTT. V is TRBV7-2 and J is TRBJ2-2; D is ambiguous. Trimming removed 5 bases at V and 2 bases at J, with 15 bases between. The CDR3 is made up of 16 amino acids. CDR1 and CDR2 (germline): SGHTA, FQGNSA.

This clonotype was observed many times. The chain joins TRBV12-3 or TRBV12-4 to TRBJ1-6; D gene uncertain. V was clipped by 6 bases and J by 5 bases, with 11 bases between them. The CDR3 contains 14 residues. The CDR3 spells CASSLTVDNSPLHF. The DNA of the CDR3 is TGTGCCAGCAGCTTAACGGTGGATAATTCACCCCTCCACTTT.

At least ten counts were recorded for this clonotype. The rearrangement links TRBV20-1 to TRBJ1-1, with D possibly TRBD1 on 6 matching bases. This CDR3 contains 16 residues. The V end was cut by 4 bases, the J end by 2 bases, with 20 bases between. The germline gives CDR1 DFQATT, CDR2 SNEGSKA (reference sequence). This chain's CDR3 is CSAKPYRDGVNTEAFF. In nucleotides, the CDR3 is TGCAGTGCTAAACCTTACAGGGATGGGGTAAACACTGAAGCTTTCTTT.

V gene TRBV7-9 combines with J gene TRBJ2-2, with D possibly matching TRBD1 (5 bases). Germline V CDR1 and CDR2: SEHNR, FQNEAQ (reference sequence). The CDR3 covers 13 residues. Trimming left V 9 bases short and J 3 bases short, with 11 bases between. The CDR3, as DNA: TGTGCCAGTTCGGGCAGGGACACCGGGGAGCTGTTTTTT. As protein: CASSGRDTGELFF. The variable domain in full, with the rest retrieved from reference TRBV7-9 and TRBJ2-2, is DTGVSQNPRHKITKRGQNVTFRCDPISEHNRLYWYRQTLGQGPEFLTYFQNEAQLEKSRLLSDRFSAERPKGSFSTLEIQRTEQGDSAMYLCASSGRDTGELFFGEGSRLTVL.

This clonotype was seen many times. V gene TRBV7-9 combines with J gene TRBJ2-5; maybe TRBD1 (5 bases). The V gene lost 1 base and the J gene lost 3 bases, with 12 bases spanning the gap. The CDR3 extends over 15 amino acids. Germline V gene lookup returns CDR1 SEHNR and CDR2 FQNEAQ (reference sequence). The CDR3 nucleotides read TGTGCCAGCAGCTTAGTAGGTGCCAGGGAAGAGACCCAGTACTTC. This encodes CASSLVGAREETQYF.

This clonotype was seen ten or more times. The chain recombines TRBV5-1 with TRBJ2-7; 11 nucleotides align to TRBD2. The CDR3 runs 16 residues. J gave up 0 bases and V 3 bases, and 5 bases lay outside the gene matches. Germline CDR1 and CDR2: SGHRS and YFSETQ. The DNA of the CDR3 is TGCGCCAGCAGCTGGACCGGGACTAGCGGCTCCTACGAGCAGTACTTC. Translating it yields CASSWTGTSGSYEQYF.

V and J are TRBV5-1 and TRBJ2-5, with a possible D match to TRBD1 (6 bases). Trimming took off 4 bases at V and 1 base at J, with 14 bases between the two ends. The CDR3 is 15 residues long. Germline V gene data show CDR1 as SGHRS and CDR2 as YFSETQ. CDR3 sequence: CASSPSDSTQETQYF. CDR3 sequence (DNA): TGCGCCAGCAGCCCCTCGGACAGCACCCAAGAGACCCAGTACTTC.

This clonotype was detected many times. This chain joins TRBV6-2 or TRBV6-3 and TRBJ2-7; D may be TRBD1 (6 bases). The CDR3 has 14 residues. V was cut by 2 bases and J by 4 bases, with 12 bases left in between. Germline CDR1 reads MNHEY; CDR2 reads SVGEGT. The CDR3 DNA follows: TGTGCCAGCAGTTACACAAATACAGGGTACGAGCAGTACTTC. Translating gives CASSYTNTGYEQYF.

This clonotype has more than one count but fewer than ten. This chain uses TRBV20-1 with TRBJ2-3; D is unclear. Trimming removed 6 bases at V and 6 bases at J, with 13 bases between. This CDR3 is 12 amino acids long. The germline V gene encodes CDR1 DFQATT and CDR2 SNEGSKA (reference sequence). In DNA form, the CDR3 reads TGCAGTGCAAACAAGGTGAGGGATACGCAGTATTTT. It encodes CSANKVRDTQYF.

A note on this clonotype: This clone may be a read error of a much larger clone one base away. V gene TRBV5-1 combines with J gene TRBJ2-5; D gene unclear. This CDR3 spans 12 amino acids. Looked up from germline, CDR1 is SGHRS and CDR2 is YFSETQ. V dropped 0 bases and J dropped 5 bases, with 5 bases sitting between them. CDR3 nucleotide sequence: TGCGCCAGCAGCTTGGACGGGGAGACCCAGTACTTC. This codes for CASSLDGETQYF. The whole variable domain, remainder taken from reference TRBV5-1 and TRBJ2-5, is KAGVTQTPRYLIKTRGQQVTLSCSPISGHRSVSWYQQTPGQGLQFLFEYFSETQRNKGNFPGRFSGRQFSNSRSEMNVSTLELGDSALYLCASSLDGETQYFGPGTRLLVL.

This clonotype came up many times. V is TRBV5-6 and J is TRBJ2-3; D perhaps matches TRBD2 (5 bases). The length of the CDR3 is 16 residues. Trimming shortened V by 0 bases and J by 2 bases, and 13 bases separated the two germline ends. The V gene's germline CDR1 is SGHDT and CDR2 YYEEEE. The CDR3 is CASSLGGKGFTDTQYF. Here the CDR3 DNA reads TGTGCCAGCAGCTTGGGAGGGAAAGGTTTCACAGATACGCAGTATTTT.

This chain joins TRBV3-1 and TRBJ2-7; D is perhaps TRBD2 (6 bases). V was clipped by 1 base and J by 2 bases, with 15 bases between them. The germline V gene has CDR1 LGHDT and CDR2 YNNKEL (reference sequence). This CDR3 region has 16 residues. The CDR3 bases are TGTGCCAGCAGCCAAGGCTTAAGCGGGTCAACCTACGAGCAGTACTTC. This sequence encodes CASSQGLSGSTYEQYF.

There are many counts of this clonotype. The chain joins TRBV6-5 to TRBJ2-7; 8 bases align to TRBD1. Trimming cost V 6 bases and J 2 bases; bases outside gene matches: 6. The CDR3 contains 14 residues. In germline, CDR1 is MNHEY, CDR2 SVGAGI. This CDR3 reads CASSRGQGAYEQYF. CDR3 in DNA: TGTGCCAGCAGCCGTGGACAGGGAGCCTACGAGCAGTACTTC.

This clonotype was observed at least ten times. The rearrangement joins TRBV29-1 to TRBJ2-5; 13 positions match TRBD2. CDR1 and CDR2 (germline): SQVTM, ANQGSEA. The trim removed 3 bases at V and 3 bases at J, leaving 1 base unmatched. CDR3 length: 14 residues. CDR3: CSVEGLAGKETQYF. The CDR3 coding sequence is TGCAGCGTTGAGGGACTAGCGGGAAAAGAGACCCAGTACTTC. Based on the CDR3 plus reference TRBV29-1 and TRBJ2-5, the full variable domain is SAVISQKPSRDICQRGTSLTIQCQVDSQVTMMFWYRQQPGQSLTLIATANQGSEATYESGFVIDKFPISRPNLTFSTLTVSNMSPEDSSIYLCSVEGLAGKETQYFGPGTRLLVL.